Listed below are T cell receptor beta chains from one sample, sequenced in a study of T cells in Graves' hyperthyroidism and ophthalmopathy. One entry per CDR3 protein results from TCRdb running MiXCR on the multiplex PCR reads. The data contain about 210,000 distinct CDR3 sequences, around 17% of them singletons. Sequencing used blood. These receptors were collected from a man in his forties with Graves' hyperthyroidism. Both conserved end residues are part of each CDR3. The order of the fields is V gene, clone size, J gene, D gene, CDR3 DNA, CDR3 protein. The D gene is left open where the match is weak. Clone size is given for some rows only: seen once, a few or many times, or a class if the clone is expanded.

TRBV7-3	many	TRBJ1-1	.	TGTGCCAGCAGCCCAGGAGGGTCAGCCACGAACACTGAAGCTTTCTTT	CASSPGGSATNTEAFF
TRBV20-1	many	TRBJ1-6	.	TGCAGTGCTGTCGACAGGTCTTCCTCACCCCTCCACTTT	CSAVDRSSSPLHF
TRBV15	.	TRBJ2-7	TRBD1	TGTGCCACCAGCAGAGACACGGGACAGGGGGCGTACGAGCAGTACTTC	CATSRDTGQGAYEQYF
TRBV5-4	.	TRBJ2-3	TRBD1	TGTGCCAGCAGCGTCAAACAGGGGGATACGCAGTATTTT	CASSVKQGDTQYF
TRBV20-1	many	TRBJ2-7	.	TGCAGTGCTATCTCGAATCTGGCAGGGGCCTTCTCCTACGAGCAGTACTTC	CSAISNLAGAFSYEQYF
TRBV20-1	many	TRBJ1-5	.	TGCAGTGCTAGCCTATGGGAAAATCAGCCCCAGCATTTT	CSASLWENQPQHF
TRBV18	many	TRBJ1-1	.	TGTGCCAGCTCACCAACATTGAACACTGAAGCTTTCTTT	CASSPTLNTEAFF
TRBV28	many	TRBJ1-1	.	TGTGCCAGCAGTCCCCCGGTGAACACTGAAGCTTTCTTT	CASSPPVNTEAFF
TRBV20-1	many	TRBJ2-7	TRBD2	TGCAGTGCTAGAGGTAGCGGGGGCCCCTCCTACGAGCAGTACTTC	CSARGSGGPSYEQYF
TRBV28	many	TRBJ2-5	.	TGTGCCAGCAGTTTGTGGGAGGAGACCCAGTACTTC	CASSLWEETQYF
TRBV11-2	.	TRBJ2-1	.	TGTGCCAGCAGCTTAGACAGCGCACCCGCATCCTACAATGAGCAGTTCTTC	CASSLDSAPASYNEQFF
TRBV6-2/TRBV6-3	many	TRBJ2-3	TRBD2	TGTGCCAGCAGTCCGGGACTAGCGGGGGGAGCTACGCAGTATTTT	CASSPGLAGGATQYF
TRBV7-9	many	TRBJ1-2	.	TGTGCCAGCAGCTTCAAGGGGCGCAGTGGGGAGTATGGCTACACCTTC	CASSFKGRSGEYGYTF
TRBV20-1	many	TRBJ1-5	.	TGCAGTGCTAGAGACCTTCGGGGGTTCCAGCCCCAGCATTTT	CSARDLRGFQPQHF
TRBV7-2	many	TRBJ2-1	TRBD1	TGTGCCAGCAGCTTAGACAGGGGTGGCAATGAGCAGTTCTTC	CASSLDRGGNEQFF
TRBV5-1	.	TRBJ2-7	TRBD2	TGCGCCAGCAGCTTGGAACTAGCGGGCTTCGAGCAGTACTTC	CASSLELAGFEQYF
TRBV28	few	TRBJ2-7	TRBD1	TGTGCCAGCAGTTTATTCGCCGGGACAGGGACTTCCTACGAGCAGTACTTC	CASSLFAGTGTSYEQYF
TRBV28	many	TRBJ1-1	.	TGTGCCAGCAGTTCCTCTCGCCAGGGAAACACTGAAGCTTTCTTT	CASSSSRQGNTEAFF
TRBV6-2/TRBV6-3	many	TRBJ2-7	.	TGTGCCAGCAAGCAGGTCGGCAGGTTCTACGAGCAGTACTTC	CASKQVGRFYEQYF
TRBV7-9	.	TRBJ2-7	.	TGTGCCAGCAGCGGACAGGGAGGGAACCTCTACGAGCAGTACTTC	CASSGQGGNLYEQYF
TRBV10-1	many	TRBJ2-7	TRBD1	TGCGCCAGCAGTGATACCGGGACAGGGGTGGGCGAGCAGTACTTC	CASSDTGTGVGEQYF
TRBV19	few	TRBJ2-1	.	TGTGCCAGTAGTATAGGGGCCTACAATGAGCAGTTCTTC	CASSIGAYNEQFF
TRBV9	many	TRBJ1-1	TRBD1	TGTGCCAGCAGCGGGACAGGGGGGAACACTGAAGCTTTCTTT	CASSGTGGNTEAFF
TRBV5-1	many	TRBJ1-1	.	TGCGCCAGCAGTTACGGGGACACTGAAGCTTTCTTT	CASSYGDTEAFF
TRBV19	.	TRBJ1-2	.	TGTGCCAGTACCCTCGGTCTATTGGGGTCAATCTATGGCTACACCTTC	CASTLGLLGSIYGYTF
TRBV9	few	TRBJ2-1	.	TGTGCCAGCAGCCTCACGGAGAATTCCTACAATGAGCAGTTCTTC	CASSLTENSYNEQFF
TRBV7-2	many	TRBJ2-5	TRBD2	TGTGCCAGCAGCTTAAGAGCGGGGGTGCAAGAGACCCAGTACTTC	CASSLRAGVQETQYF
TRBV28	many	TRBJ2-4	.	TGTGCCAGCAGTACCGGAGGGGCCAAAAACATTCAGTACTTC	CASSTGGAKNIQYF
TRBV2	many	TRBJ2-7	.	TGTGCCAGCAGTTCCGGAGGGGCAAGGTCCTACGAGCAGTACTTC	CASSSGGARSYEQYF
TRBV20-1	many	TRBJ2-7	.	TGCAGTGCTAGAGCGACGGGGTCCTACGAGCAGTACTTC	CSARATGSYEQYF
TRBV19	.	TRBJ1-3	.	TGTGCCAGTAGTAAAAACTCCGCTGGAAACACCATATATTTT	CASSKNSAGNTIYF
TRBV7-3	many	TRBJ2-5	TRBD2	TGTGCCAGCAGCCCCGGGACTAGCGGGGGGGGAGAGACCCAGTACTTC	CASSPGTSGGGETQYF
TRBV5-6	many	TRBJ2-3	.	TGTGCCAGCAGCGGTCGCAGGGCCATCACAGATACGCAGTATTTT	CASSGRRAITDTQYF
TRBV20-1	many	TRBJ2-7	TRBD2	TGCAGTGCGCGGGGGACTGCTAACTCCTACGAGCAGTACTTC	CSARGTANSYEQYF
TRBV11-2	many	TRBJ2-3	.	TGTGCCAGCAGCTTAAACAGTCGCACAGATACGCAGTATTTT	CASSLNSRTDTQYF
TRBV7-2	many	TRBJ1-2	.	TGTGCCAGCAGCTTAGACACGGGGCGCTCTGGCTACACCTTC	CASSLDTGRSGYTF
TRBV28	many	TRBJ2-2	.	TGTGCCAGCAGTTTATATACGCACAGGCTGACCGGGGAGCTGTTTTTT	CASSLYTHRLTGELFF
TRBV19	.	TRBJ2-7	.	TGTGCCAGTAGTATAGGAGTCAACTACGAGCAGTACTTC	CASSIGVNYEQYF
TRBV19	.	TRBJ2-1	.	TGTGCCAGTAGTATTTCGGGGGTAGATCGGAATGAGCAGTTCTTC	CASSISGVDRNEQFF
TRBV11-2	many	TRBJ1-1	.	TGTGCCAGCAGCTTACAGTTAGGGACGGCGGGTGTCATGAACACTGAAGCTTTCTTT	CASSLQLGTAGVMNTEAFF
TRBV27	.	TRBJ2-3	.	TGTGCCAGCAGTTCAATCGTGAGCACAGATACGCAGTATTTT	CASSSIVSTDTQYF
TRBV6-2/TRBV6-3	few	TRBJ2-5	.	TGTGCCAGCAGTCCCGACCAATCCCAAGAGACCCAGTACTTC	CASSPDQSQETQYF
TRBV2	many	TRBJ1-1	.	TGTGCCAGCAGTGATCGGGACAAGGGGGACACTGAAGCTTTCTTT	CASSDRDKGDTEAFF
TRBV6-1	many	TRBJ2-2	TRBD1	TGTGCCAGCAGAATAGGACAGGGGCCCGGGGAGCTGTTTTTT	CASRIGQGPGELFF
TRBV27	many	TRBJ1-5	.	TGTGCCAGCAGTATGTTTCCCGGGACACATGAGTTTTTGGGCAATCAGCCCCAGCATTTT	CASSMFPGTHEFLGNQPQHF